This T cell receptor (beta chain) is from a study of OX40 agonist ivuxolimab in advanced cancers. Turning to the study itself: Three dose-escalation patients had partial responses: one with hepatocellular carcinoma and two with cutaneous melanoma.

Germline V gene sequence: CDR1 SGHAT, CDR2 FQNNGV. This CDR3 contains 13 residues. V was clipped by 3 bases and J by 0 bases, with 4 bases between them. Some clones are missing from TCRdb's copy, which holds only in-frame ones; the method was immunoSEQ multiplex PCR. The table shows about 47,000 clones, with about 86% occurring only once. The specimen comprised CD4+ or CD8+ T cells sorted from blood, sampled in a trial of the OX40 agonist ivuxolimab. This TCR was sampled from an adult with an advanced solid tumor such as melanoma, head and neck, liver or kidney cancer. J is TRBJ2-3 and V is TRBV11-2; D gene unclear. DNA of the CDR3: TGTGCCAGCAGCTTGGGGAGCACAGATACGCAGTATTTT. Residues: CASSLGSTDTQYF.